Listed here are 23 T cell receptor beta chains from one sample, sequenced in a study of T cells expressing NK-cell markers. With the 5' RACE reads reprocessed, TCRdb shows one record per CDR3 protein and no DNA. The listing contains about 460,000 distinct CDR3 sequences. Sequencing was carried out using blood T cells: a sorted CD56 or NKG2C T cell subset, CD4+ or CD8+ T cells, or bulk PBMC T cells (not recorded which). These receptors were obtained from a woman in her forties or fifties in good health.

This CDR3 reads CASSPLVRPETTEAFF. V is TRBV12-3 or TRBV12-4 and J is TRBJ1-1; TCRdb names TRBD1, which stays unverified in the absence of DNA. The CDR3 is made up of 16 amino acids.

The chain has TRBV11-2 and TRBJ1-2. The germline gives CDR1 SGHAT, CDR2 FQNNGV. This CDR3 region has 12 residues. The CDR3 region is CASSLQLSGYTF. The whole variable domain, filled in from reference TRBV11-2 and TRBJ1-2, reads EAGVAQSPRYKIIEKRQSVAFWCNPISGHATLYWYQQILGQGPKLLIQFQNNGVVDDSQLPKDRFSAERLKGVDSTLKIQPAKLEDSAVYLCASSLQLSGYTFGSGTRLTVV.

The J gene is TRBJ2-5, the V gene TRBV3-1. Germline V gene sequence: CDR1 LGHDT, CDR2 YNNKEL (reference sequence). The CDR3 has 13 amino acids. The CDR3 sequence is CASSQGSSETQYF.

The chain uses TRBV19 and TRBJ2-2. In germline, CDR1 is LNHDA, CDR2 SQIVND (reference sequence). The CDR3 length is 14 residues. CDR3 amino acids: CASSISGATGELFF. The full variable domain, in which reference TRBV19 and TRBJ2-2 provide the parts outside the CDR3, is DGGITQSPKYLFRKEGQNVTLSCEQNLNHDAMYWYRQDPGQGLRLIYYSQIVNDFQKGDIAEGYSVSREKKESFPLTVTSAQKNPTAFYLCASSISGATGELFFGEGSRLTVL.

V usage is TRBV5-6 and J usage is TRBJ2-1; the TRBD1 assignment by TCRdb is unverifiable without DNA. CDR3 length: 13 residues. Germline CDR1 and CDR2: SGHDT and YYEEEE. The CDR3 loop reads CASSLPDRVEQFF.

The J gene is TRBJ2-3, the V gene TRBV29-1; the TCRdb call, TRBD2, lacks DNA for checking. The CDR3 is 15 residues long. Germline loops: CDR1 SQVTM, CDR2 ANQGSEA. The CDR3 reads CSVVPSGRVADTQYF.

This CDR3 reads CASSLLGLAGNTGELFF. The rearrangement uses TRBV12-3 or TRBV12-4 and TRBJ2-2; the TCRdb D gene call, TRBD2, has no DNA to confirm it. This CDR3 contains 17 residues.

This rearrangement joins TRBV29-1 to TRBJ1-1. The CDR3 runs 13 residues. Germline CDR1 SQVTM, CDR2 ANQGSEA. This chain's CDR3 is CSVEDQPNTEAFF.

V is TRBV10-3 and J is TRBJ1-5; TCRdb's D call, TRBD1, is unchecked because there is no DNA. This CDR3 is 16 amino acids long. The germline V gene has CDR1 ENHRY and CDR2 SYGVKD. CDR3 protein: CAISESAGGTGQPQHF.

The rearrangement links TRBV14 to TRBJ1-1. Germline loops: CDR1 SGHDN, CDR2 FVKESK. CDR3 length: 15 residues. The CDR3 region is CASSQLQVSRTEAFF.

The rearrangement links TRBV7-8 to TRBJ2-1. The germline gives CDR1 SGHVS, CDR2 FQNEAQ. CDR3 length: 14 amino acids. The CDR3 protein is CASSFGSQNNEQFF.

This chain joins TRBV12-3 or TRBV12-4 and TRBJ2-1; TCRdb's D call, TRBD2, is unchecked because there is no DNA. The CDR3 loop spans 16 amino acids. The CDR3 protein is CASSRPREFPYNEQFF.

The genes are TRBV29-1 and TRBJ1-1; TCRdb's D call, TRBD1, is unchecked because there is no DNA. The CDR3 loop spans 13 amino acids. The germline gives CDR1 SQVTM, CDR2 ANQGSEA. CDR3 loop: CSANSGTGSEAFF.

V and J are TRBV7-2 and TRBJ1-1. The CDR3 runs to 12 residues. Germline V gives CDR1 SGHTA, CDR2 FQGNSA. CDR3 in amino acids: CASSLFISEAFF.

The CDR3 sequence: CASSQDFRGSPLHF. The chain is built from TRBV14 and TRBJ1-6. The germline V gene encodes CDR1 SGHDN and CDR2 FVKESK. This CDR3 spans 14 amino acids. The full variable domain, with the rest looked up from reference TRBV14 and TRBJ1-6, is EAGVTQFPSHSVIEKGQTVTLRCDPISGHDNLYWYRRVMGKEIKFLLHFVKESKQDESGMPNNRFLAERTGGTYSTLKVQPAELEDSGVYFCASSQDFRGSPLHFGNGTRLTVT.

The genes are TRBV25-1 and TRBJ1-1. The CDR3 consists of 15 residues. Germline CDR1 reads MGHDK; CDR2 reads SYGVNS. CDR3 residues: CASSEGGGAITEAFF.

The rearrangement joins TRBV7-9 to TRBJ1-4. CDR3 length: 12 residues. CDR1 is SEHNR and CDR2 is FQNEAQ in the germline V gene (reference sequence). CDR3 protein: CASSPARGKLFF.

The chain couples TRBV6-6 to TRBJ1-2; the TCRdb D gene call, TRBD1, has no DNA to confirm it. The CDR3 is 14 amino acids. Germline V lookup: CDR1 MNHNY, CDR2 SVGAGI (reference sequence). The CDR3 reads CASSSGTRGDGYTF.

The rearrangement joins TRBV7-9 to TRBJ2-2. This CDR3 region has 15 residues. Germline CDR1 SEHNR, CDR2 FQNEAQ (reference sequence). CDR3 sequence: CASSLGRLNTGELFF.

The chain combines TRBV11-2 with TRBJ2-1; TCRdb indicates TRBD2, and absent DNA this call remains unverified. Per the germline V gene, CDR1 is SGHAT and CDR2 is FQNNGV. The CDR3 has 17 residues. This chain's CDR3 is CASSVGLAGVVRPEQFF.

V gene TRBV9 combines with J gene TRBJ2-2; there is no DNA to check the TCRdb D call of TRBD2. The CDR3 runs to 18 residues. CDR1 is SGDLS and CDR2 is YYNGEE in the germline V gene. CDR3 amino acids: CASSALFLAGPRGGELFF.

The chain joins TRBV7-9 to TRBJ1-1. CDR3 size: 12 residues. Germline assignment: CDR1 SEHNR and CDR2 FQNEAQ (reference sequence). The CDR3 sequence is CASSLPYAEAFF.

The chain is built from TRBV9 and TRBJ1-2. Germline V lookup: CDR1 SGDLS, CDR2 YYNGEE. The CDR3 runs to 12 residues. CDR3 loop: CASKSRREGYTF.